Below, one TCR beta chain is given with its context. Trimming shortened V by 0 bases and J by 1 base, and 10 bases separated the two germline ends. The CDR3 contains 15 residues. Germline V gene lookup returns CDR1 SGHKS and CDR2 YYEKEE (reference sequence). The sample is drawn from a study of T-cell memory formation after mild COVID-19. Overall study context: Largely, TCR clusters stayed within a single donor.

TCRdb re-analysed the 5' RACE reads in MiXCR, keeping a single row per CDR3 protein. Altogether a few hundred thousand distinct CDR3 sequences are present, 25% to 30% being singletons, with the ten largest covering approximately 13%. The gene calls are TRBV5-5 and TRBJ1-1; D perhaps matches TRBD1 (5 bases). This sequence originates from an adult woman who had mild COVID-19 (a few samples of this study predate the infection). Cell type and time point are not known. Sequencing used PBMCs or a T cell subset sorted from them (not recorded which). CDR3 coding DNA: TGTGCCAGCAGCTTGGTCAGGGCCTCGAACACTGAAGCTTTCTTT. Residues: CASSLVRASNTEAFF.